This paragraph reports one T cell receptor beta chain. Its antigen is currently not known. Base qualities are not at hand, and no much larger clone is one base apart. Separate from the roughly 660-subject first cohort, the validation cohort of roughly 110 subjects was the group to which the donors belonged. This sample stems from a study of cytomegalovirus exposure and HLA in healthy donors (TCRdb year 2017). The study in broad terms: The 666 repertoires of the first cohort and the roughly 110 validation repertoires were produced on the same platform, according to a later analysis. The study aimed to test whether cataloging public T cell receptors could reveal signatures of past pathogen exposure. In addition to the first cohort of several hundred subjects, a separate validation cohort of approximately 130 different subjects was used. To predict cytomegalovirus infection status, the study brought together high-throughput TCR immunosequencing, statistical association of individual TCRs with disease status, and machine learning.

Receptor amplification or capture employed the immunoSEQ multiplex PCR assay. The original methods were these. A statistical classification framework was built for diagnosing cytomegalovirus status from the catalog of TCR beta chain sequences. What TCRdb holds here is the immuneACCESS table cut down to in-frame rearrangements. Part of the clones is not present; checked against another copy, under half of the missing clones reflect an unresolved V gene, and the others are unexplained. V and J calls and clone size follow that table, whereas D and trimming were derived from the DNA. For this sample there are around 190,000 clones; around nine tenths appear just once. 6% to 8.5% of the sample goes to the ten largest clones. There are 16 amino acids in the CDR3, from cysteine to phenylalanine inclusive. Just CDR3 DNA is preserved here, 48 bases in frame from base 1. CDR1 and CDR2 (SGHVS, FQNEAQ) derive from the germline V gene. The V end loses 3 bases and the J end loses 5 bases, and a stretch of 19 bases separates them.

The paper's findings and limits, for the study overall: While some public TCRs were present in many individuals, most TCR sequences turned up only very rarely across donors. In a later analysis, TCRs clustered in the first cohort were found to also tend to co-occur in the 120 validation repertoires, with approximately 95% of cluster scores above 0. According to the authors, the approach could potentially be generalized to other disease states and immunological phenotypes. The classifier was reported to diagnose cytomegalovirus status with high specificity and sensitivity in both the original cohort and the validation cohort. In the study, roughly 160 TCR beta chains were listed as associated with cytomegalovirus. The validation cohort had no HLA typing available for a later analysis, so co-occurrence within that cohort was assessed over all 120 or so repertoires. Three of the identified cytomegalovirus-associated TCR beta chains were confirmed in vitro to be specific for cytomegalovirus antigens.

The V and J genes are TRBV7-8 and TRBJ1-1; the D gene is perhaps TRBD1, on 5 matching bases. The sequencing sample was made of PBMCs. The source is a man younger than 45 in good health and CMV-seropositive. The encoded CDR3 is CASSFPSGTQWTEAFF. The nucleotides are TGTGCCAGCAGCTTCCCGTCCGGGACCCAGTGGACTGAAGCTTTCTTT.